This T cell receptor beta chain stems from a study of T-cell memory formation after mild COVID-19. cDNA libraries for TCR alpha and TCR beta, carrying sample barcodes and UMIs, came from 5'RACE with constant-segment primers. TCRdb re-called the 5' RACE reads with MiXCR, one entry per CDR3 protein. Here the sample spans around 510,000 distinct CDR3 sequences, roughly 22% being singletons. Broader study findings: For contracting clones, CD4+ ones sat mainly in CM and EM, CD8+ in EMRA. Still unconfirmed is whether the second-wave clones peaking on day 37 recognized SARS-CoV-2. Clones that shrank (day 15 to 85) were balanced CD4/CD8, whereas later expanders leaned CD4+.

V was clipped by 3 bases and J by 5 bases, with 13 bases between them. Germline-derived CDR1 and CDR2 are SGHNT and YENEEA. CDR3 length: 15 residues. Details on this clonotype: Its antigen is currently unknown.

The TCR comes from an adult woman who had mild COVID-19 (a few samples of this study predate the infection). Cell type and time point are not known. Sequencing was performed on PBMCs or a T cell subset sorted from them (not recorded which). The rearrangement joins TRBV11-3 to TRBJ2-2, with TRBD1 as a possible D gene (6 bases). As DNA, the CDR3 is TGTGCCAGCAGCTTCAGGGGCGGTTCAACCGGGGAGCTGTTTTTT. Encoded protein: CASSFRGGSTGELFF.